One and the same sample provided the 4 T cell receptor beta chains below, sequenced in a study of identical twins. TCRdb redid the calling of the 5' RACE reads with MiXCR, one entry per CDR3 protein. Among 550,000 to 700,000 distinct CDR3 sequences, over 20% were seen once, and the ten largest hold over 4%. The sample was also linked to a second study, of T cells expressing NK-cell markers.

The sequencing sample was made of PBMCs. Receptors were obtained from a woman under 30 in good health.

CDR3 bases: TGTGCCAGCAGTCTAAACATCGGTACTACTTACGAGCAGTACTTC. Translation: CASSLNIGTTYEQYF. The J gene is TRBJ2-7, the V gene TRBV6-4; D not resolved. The CDR3 consists of 15 residues. V lost 5 bases and J 4 bases, leaving 18 bases between the germline ends. Germline CDR1 is MRHNA and CDR2 is SNTAGT.

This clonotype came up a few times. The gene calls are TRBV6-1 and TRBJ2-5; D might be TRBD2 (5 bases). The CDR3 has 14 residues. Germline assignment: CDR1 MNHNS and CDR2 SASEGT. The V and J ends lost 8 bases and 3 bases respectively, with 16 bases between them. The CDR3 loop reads CASSGGGFKETQYF. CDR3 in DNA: TGTGCCAGCTCCGGAGGCGGGTTCAAAGAGACCCAGTACTTC.

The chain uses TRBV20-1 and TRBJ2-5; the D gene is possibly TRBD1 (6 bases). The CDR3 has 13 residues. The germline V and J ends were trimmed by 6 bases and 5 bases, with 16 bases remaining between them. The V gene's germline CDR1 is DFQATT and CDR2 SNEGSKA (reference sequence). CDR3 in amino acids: CSAIGRGGETQYF. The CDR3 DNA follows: TGCAGTGCCATTGGCAGGGGCGGGGAGACCCAGTACTTC.

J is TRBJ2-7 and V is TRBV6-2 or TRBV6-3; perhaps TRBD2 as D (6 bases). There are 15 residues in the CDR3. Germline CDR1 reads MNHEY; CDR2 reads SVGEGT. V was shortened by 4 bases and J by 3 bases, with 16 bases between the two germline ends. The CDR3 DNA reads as TGTGCCAGCAGTTTACGGGAGCTAGCCATCTACGAGCAGTACTTC. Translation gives CASSLRELAIYEQYF.